This entry describes one TCR beta chain. The patients who served as multiple sclerosis controls were treatment-naive and had stable or active relapsing-remitting disease that fulfilled the revised McDonald criteria. CD8+ and CD4+ T cells were negatively isolated; TEMRA cells were FACS-enriched. The source of the sample is a study of CD8 T cells in Susac syndrome. Random hexamers served to reverse transcribe roughly 0.5 to 1 ug RNA. Amplification of TCR beta CDR3 was carried out by immunoSEQ multiplex PCR, which covered 54 Vbeta and 13 Jbeta segments. TCRdb reprocessed the immunoSEQ multiplex PCR reads via MiXCR and lists one record per CDR3 protein. The repertoire has some 200,000 distinct CDR3 sequences, about 95% of them found once; the top ten carry 0.093%. The germline CDR1 and CDR2 sequences are MGHRA and YSYEKL. Trimming removed 3 bases at V and 4 bases at J, with 11 bases between. The CDR3 is made up of 14 amino acids.

J is TRBJ2-3 and V is TRBV4-1; D is undetermined. The receptor comes from a human donor with multiple sclerosis. Sequenced input: CD4+ T cells from PBMCs. The CDR3: CASSQIDGSDTQYF. DNA of the CDR3: TGCGCCAGCAGCCAGATCGACGGTTCAGATACGCAGTATTTT.